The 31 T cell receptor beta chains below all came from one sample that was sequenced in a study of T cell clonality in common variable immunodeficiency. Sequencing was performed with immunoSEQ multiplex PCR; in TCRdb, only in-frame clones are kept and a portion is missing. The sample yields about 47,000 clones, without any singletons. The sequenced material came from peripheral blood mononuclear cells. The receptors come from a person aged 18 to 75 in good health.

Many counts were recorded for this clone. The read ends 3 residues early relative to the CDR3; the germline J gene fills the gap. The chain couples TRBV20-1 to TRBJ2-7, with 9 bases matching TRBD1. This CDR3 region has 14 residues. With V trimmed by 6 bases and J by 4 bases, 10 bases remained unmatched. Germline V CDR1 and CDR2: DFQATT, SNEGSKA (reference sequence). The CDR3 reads CSAPGRDRVYEQYF. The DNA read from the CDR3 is TGCAGTGCCCCCGGGCGGGACAGGGTTTACGAG.

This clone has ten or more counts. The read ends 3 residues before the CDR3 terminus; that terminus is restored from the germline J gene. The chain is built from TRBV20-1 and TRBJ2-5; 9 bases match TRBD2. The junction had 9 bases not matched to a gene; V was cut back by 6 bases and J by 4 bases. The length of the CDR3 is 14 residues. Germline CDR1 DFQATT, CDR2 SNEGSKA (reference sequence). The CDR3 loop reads CSATGGGAPETQYF. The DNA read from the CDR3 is TGCAGTGCCACGGGCGGGGGGGCCCCAGAGACC.

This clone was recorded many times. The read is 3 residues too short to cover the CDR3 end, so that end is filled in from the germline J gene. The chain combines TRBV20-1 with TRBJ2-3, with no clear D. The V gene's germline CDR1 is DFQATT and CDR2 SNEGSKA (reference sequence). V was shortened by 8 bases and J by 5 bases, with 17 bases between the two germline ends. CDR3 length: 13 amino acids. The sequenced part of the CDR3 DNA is TGCAGTTCTGAATGGCAGGTAGGAGATACG. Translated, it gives CSSEWQVGDT. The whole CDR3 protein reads CSSEWQVGDTQYF.

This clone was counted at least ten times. CDR3 region: CASGGTGGTGELFF. CDR3 bases read: TGTGCCAGCGGCGGGACAGGGGGGACCGGGGAG. The chain recombines TRBV7-6 with TRBJ2-2; the match to TRBD1 covers 11 bases. The read comes to an end 3 residues before the CDR3 does, leaving the germline J gene to fill in the end. Germline trimming cut 8 bases from V and 5 bases from J; bases unmatched to any gene: 4. The germline V gene encodes CDR1 SGHVS and CDR2 FNYEAQ. This CDR3 comprises 14 residues.

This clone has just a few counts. CDR3 protein: CASSPGGSNQPQYF. Incomplete CDR3 DNA: TGTGCCAGCAGCCCGGGGGGTAGCAATCAGCCG. This sequence joins TRBV7-9 and TRBJ2-3; 7 bases agree with TRBD2. The observed sequence ends 3 residues before the CDR3 terminus, with the missing tail filled in from the germline J gene. The CDR3 has 14 amino acids. Per germline, CDR1 SEHNR and CDR2 FQNEAQ (reference sequence).

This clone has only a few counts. CDR3 amino acids: CASSLSVGTKGEQYF. CDR3 DNA (partial): TGCGCCAGCAGCTTGTCGGTAGGAACAAAGGGCGAG. The chain combines TRBV5-1 with TRBJ2-7; D is undetermined. The read terminates 3 residues before the CDR3 end, so the remaining end is supplied by the germline J gene. Germline CDR1 SGHRS, CDR2 YFSETQ. The germline V and J ends were trimmed by 1 base and 6 bases, with 17 bases remaining between them. The CDR3 extends over 15 amino acids.

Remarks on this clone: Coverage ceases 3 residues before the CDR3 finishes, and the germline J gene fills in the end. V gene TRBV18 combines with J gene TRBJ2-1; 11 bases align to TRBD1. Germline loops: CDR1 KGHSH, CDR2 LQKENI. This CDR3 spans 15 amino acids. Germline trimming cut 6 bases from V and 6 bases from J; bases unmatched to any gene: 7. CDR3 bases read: TGTGCCAGCTCGCCCGGGACAGGGGGTCTCAATGAG. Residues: CASSPGTGGLNE. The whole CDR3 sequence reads CASSPGTGGLNEQFF.

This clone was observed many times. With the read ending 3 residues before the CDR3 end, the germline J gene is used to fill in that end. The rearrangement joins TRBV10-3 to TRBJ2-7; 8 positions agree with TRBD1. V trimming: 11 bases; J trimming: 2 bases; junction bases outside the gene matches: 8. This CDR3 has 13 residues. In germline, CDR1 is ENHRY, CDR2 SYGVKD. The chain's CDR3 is CAAGTGTTYEQYF. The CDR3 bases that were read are TGTGCCGCCGGGACAGGAACCACCTACGAG.

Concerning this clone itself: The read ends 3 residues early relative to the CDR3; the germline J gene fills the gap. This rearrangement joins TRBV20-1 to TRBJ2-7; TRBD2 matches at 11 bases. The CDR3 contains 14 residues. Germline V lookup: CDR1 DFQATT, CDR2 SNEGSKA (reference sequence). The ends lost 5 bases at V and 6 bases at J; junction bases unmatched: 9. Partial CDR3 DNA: TGCAGTGCTCGGACTAGCGGGCGTCTGGGCGAG. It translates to CSARTSGRLGE. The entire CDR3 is CSARTSGRLGEQYF.

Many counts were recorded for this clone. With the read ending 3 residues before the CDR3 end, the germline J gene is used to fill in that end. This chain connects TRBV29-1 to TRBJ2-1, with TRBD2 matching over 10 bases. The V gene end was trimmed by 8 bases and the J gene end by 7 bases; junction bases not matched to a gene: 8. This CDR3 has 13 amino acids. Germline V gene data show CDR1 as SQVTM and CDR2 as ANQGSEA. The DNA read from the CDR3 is TGCAGCTCAAGCGGGAGGGTCGAGAATGAG. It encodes CSSSGRVENE. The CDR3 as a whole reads CSSSGRVENEQFF.

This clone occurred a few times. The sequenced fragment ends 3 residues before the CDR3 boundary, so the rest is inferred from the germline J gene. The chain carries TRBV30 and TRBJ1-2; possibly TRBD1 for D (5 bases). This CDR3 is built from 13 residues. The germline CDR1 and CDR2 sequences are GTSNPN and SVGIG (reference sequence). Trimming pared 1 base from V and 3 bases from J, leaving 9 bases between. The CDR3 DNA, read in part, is TGTGCCTGGAGTGCCCGAGGGGACTATGGC. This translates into CAWSARGDYG. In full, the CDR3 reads CAWSARGDYGYTF.

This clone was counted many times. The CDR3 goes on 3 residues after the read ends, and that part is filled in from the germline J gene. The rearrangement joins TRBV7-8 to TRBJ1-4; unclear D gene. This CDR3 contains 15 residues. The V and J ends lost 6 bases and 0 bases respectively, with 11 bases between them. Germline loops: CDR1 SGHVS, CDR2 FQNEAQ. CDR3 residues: CASRERWATNEKLFF. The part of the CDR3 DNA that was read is TGTGCCAGCAGAGAGCGGTGGGCAACTAATGAAAAA.

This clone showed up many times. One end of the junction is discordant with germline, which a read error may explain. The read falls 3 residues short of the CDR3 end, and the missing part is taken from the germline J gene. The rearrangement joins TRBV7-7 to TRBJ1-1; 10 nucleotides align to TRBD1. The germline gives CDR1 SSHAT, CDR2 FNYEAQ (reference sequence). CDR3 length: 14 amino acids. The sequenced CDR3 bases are TGTGCTAGCAGACCCGGGACAGGGGCCCCTGAA. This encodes CASRPGTGAPE. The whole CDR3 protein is CASRPGTGAPEAFF. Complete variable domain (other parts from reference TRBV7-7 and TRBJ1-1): GAGVSQSPRYKVTKRGQDVTLRCDPISSHATLYWYQQALGQGPEFLTYFNYEAQPDKSGLPSDRFSAERPEGSISTLTIQRTEQRDSAMYRCASRPGTGAPEAFFGQGTRLTVV.

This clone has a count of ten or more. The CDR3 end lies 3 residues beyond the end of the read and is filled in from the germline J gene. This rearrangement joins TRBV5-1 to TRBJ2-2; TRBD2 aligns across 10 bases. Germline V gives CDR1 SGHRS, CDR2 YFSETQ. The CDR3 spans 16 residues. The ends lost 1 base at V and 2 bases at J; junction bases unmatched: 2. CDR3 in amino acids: CASSLTSGANTGELFF. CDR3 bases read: TGCGCCAGCAGCTTGACTAGCGGGGCCAACACCGGGGAG.

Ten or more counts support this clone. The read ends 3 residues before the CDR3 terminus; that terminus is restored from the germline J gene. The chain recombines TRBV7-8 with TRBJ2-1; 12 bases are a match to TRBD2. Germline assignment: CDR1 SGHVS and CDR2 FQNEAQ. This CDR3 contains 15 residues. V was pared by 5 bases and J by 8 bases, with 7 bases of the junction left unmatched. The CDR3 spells CASSRTRLAGDEQFF. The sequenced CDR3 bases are TGTGCCAGCAGCAGAACCAGACTAGCGGGGGATGAG.

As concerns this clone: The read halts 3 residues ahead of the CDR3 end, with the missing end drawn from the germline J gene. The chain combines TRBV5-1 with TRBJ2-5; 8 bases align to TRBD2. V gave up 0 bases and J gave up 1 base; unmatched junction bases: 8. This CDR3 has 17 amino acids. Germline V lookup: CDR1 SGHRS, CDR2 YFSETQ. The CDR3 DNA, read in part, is TGCGCCAGCAGCTTGGGAGAAGGTCTAGCGGGCCAAGAGACC. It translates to CASSLGEGLAGQET. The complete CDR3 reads CASSLGEGLAGQETQYF. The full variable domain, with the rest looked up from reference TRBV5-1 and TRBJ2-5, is KAGVTQTPRYLIKTRGQQVTLSCSPISGHRSVSWYQQTPGQGLQFLFEYFSETQRNKGNFPGRFSGRQFSNSRSEMNVSTLELGDSALYLCASSLGEGLAGQETQYFGPGTRLLVL.

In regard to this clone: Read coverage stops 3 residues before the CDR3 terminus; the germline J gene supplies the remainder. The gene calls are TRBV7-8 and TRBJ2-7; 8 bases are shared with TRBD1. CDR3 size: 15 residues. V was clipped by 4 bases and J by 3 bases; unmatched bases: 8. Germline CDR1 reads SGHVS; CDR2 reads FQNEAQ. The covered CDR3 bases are TGTGCCAGCAGCTCCGAGGGGACAGGCTTCTACGAG. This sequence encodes CASSSEGTGFYE. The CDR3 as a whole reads CASSSEGTGFYEQYF.

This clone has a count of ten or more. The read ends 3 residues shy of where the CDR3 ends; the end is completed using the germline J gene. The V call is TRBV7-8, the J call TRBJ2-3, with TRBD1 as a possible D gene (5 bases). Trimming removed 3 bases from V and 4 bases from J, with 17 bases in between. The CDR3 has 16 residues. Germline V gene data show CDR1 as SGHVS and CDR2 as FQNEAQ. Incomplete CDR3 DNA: TGTGCCAGCAGCTTGTTTGATCGTCAGGGATCAGATACG. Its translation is CASSLFDRQGSDT. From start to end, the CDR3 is CASSLFDRQGSDTQYF.

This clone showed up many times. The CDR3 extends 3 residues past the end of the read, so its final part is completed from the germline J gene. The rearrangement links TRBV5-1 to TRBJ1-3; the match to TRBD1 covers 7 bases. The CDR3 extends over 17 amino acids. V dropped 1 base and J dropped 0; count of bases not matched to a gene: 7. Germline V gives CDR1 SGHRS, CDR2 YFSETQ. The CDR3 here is CASSLLQGSYSGNTIYF. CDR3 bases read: TGCGCCAGCAGCTTGCTACAGGGGTCCTACTCTGGAAACACC.

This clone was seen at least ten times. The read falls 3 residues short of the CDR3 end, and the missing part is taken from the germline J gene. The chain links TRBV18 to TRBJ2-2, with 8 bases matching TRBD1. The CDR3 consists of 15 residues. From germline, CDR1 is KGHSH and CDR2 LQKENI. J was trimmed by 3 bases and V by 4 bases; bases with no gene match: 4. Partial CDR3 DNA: TGTGCCAGCTCACGGACAGGGTTAGACACCGGGGAG. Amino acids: CASSRTGLDTGE. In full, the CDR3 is CASSRTGLDTGELFF.

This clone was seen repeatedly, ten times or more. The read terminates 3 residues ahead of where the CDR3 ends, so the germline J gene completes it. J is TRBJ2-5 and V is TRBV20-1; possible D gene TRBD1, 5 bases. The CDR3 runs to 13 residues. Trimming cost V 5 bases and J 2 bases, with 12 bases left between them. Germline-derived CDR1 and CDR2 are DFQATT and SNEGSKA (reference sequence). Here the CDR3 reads CSAPYGAQETQYF. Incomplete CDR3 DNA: TGCAGTGCTCCCTATGGGGCACAAGAGACC.

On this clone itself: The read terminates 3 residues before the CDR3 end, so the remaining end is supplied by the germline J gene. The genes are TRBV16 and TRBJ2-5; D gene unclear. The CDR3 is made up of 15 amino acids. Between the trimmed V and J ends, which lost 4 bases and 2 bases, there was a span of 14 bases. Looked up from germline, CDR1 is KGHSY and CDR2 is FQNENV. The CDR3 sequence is CASSPIKAGQETQYF. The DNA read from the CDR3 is TGTGCCAGCAGCCCCATAAAGGCAGGTCAAGAGACC.

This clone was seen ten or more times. Incomplete CDR3 DNA: TGCAGTGCGAGAACAGGGGGGCCCGGGGAG. Its protein product is CSARTGGPGE. The entire CDR3 protein reads CSARTGGPGELFF. The rearrangement links TRBV20-1 to TRBJ2-2; TRBD1 matches 8 bases. The read ends 3 residues shy of where the CDR3 ends; the end is completed using the germline J gene. Germline loops: CDR1 DFQATT, CDR2 SNEGSKA (reference sequence). The trim removed 6 bases at V and 6 bases at J, leaving 6 bases unmatched. The CDR3 has 13 amino acids.

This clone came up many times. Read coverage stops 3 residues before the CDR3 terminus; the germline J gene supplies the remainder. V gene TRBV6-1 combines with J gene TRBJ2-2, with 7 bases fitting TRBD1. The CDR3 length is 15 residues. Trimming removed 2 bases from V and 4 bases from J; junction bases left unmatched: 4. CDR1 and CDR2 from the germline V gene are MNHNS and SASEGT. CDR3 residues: CASSEFAGGTGELFF. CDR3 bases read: TGTGCCAGCAGTGAATTTGCAGGGGGCACCGGGGAG.

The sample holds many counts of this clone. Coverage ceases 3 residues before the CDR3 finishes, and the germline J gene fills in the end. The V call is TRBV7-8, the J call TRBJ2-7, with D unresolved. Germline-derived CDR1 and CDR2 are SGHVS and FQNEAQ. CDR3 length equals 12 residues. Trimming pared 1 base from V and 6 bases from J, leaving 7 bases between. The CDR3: CASSLDLLEQYF. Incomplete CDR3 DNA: TGTGCCAGCAGCTTAGATCTCCTCGAG.

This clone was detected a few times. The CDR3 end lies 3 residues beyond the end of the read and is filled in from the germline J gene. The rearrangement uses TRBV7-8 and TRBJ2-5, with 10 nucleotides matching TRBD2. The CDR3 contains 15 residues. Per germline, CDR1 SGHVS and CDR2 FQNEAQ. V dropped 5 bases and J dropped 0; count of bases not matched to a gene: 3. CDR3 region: CASSRLAGYQETQYF. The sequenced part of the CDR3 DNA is TGTGCCAGCAGCCGACTAGCGGGCTACCAAGAGACC.

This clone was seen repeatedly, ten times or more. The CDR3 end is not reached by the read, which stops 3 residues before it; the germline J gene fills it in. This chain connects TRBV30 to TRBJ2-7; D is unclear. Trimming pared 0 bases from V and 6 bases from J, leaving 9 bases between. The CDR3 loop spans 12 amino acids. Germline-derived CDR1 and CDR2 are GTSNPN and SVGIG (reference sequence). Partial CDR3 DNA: TGTGCCTGGAGTGTACGGGTCGGCGAG. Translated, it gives CAWSVRVGE. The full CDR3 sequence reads CAWSVRVGEQYF. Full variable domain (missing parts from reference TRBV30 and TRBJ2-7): SQTIHQWPATLVQPVGSPLSLECTVEGTSNPNLYWYRQAAGRGLQLLFYSVGIGQISSEVPQNLSASRPQDRQFILSSKKLLLSDSGFYLCAWSVRVGEQYFGPGTRLTVT.

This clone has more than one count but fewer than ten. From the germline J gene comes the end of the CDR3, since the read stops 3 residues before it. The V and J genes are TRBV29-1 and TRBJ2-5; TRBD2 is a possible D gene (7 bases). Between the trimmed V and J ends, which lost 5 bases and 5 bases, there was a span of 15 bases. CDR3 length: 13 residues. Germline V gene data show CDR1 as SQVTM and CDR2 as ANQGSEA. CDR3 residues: CSVRPGGRETQYF. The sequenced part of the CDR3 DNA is TGCAGCGTTAGACCCGGGGGGCGGGAGACC.

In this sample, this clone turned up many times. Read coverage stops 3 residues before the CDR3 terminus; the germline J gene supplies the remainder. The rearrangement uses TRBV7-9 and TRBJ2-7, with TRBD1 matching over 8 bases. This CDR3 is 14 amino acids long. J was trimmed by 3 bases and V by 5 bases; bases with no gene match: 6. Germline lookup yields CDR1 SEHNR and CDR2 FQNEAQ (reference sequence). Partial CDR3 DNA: TGTGCCAGCAGCGAGGACAGGGTGTACTACGAG. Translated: CASSEDRVYYE. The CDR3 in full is CASSEDRVYYEQYF.

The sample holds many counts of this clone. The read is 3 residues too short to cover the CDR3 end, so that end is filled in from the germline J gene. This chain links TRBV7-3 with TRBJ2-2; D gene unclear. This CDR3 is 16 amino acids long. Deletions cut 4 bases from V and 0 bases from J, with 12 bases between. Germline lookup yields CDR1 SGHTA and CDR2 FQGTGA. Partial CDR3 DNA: TGTGCCAGCAGCTCAGACTCGTACACGAACACCGGGGAG. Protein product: CASSSDSYTNTGE. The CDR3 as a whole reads CASSSDSYTNTGELFF. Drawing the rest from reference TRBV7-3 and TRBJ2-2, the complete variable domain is GAGVSQTPSNKVTEKGKYVELRCDPISGHTALYWYRQSLGQGPEFLIYFQGTGAADDSGLPNDRFFAVRPEGSVSTLKIQRTERGDSAVYLCASSSDSYTNTGELFFGEGSRLTVL.

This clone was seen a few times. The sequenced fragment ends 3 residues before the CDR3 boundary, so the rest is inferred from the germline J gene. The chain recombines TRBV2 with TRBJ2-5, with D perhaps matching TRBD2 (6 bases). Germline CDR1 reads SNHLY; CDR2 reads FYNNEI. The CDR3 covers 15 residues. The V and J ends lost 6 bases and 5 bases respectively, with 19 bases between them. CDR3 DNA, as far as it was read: TGTGCCAGCAGCGGCCTGGGCGGAGGGGTGGAGACC. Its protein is CASSGLGGGVET. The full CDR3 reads CASSGLGGGVETQYF.